Listed here are 20 T cell receptor beta chains from one sample, sequenced in a study of shared clonotypes between healthy human individuals. TCRdb keeps only in-frame clones here, not all; method: immunoSEQ multiplex PCR. The sample holds 2 million to 2.5 million clones, approximately 95% seen once. The sequencing sample was made of naive CD4+ T cells from PBMCs. The subset here: CD45RA+ positively selected. Receptor source: a man younger than 30 in good health. Some clones in this sample may be carry-over from other donors' samples.

V usage is TRBV5-6 and J usage is TRBJ1-2, with D perhaps TRBD1 (6 bases). This CDR3 spans 13 amino acids. V lost 4 bases and J lost 8, with 15 bases in between. The germline V gene has CDR1 SGHDT and CDR2 YYEEEE. This chain's CDR3 is CASSGLQGRGYTF. The CDR3 DNA reads TGTGCCAGCAGCGGGTTACAGGGTAGAGGCTACACCTTC.

A single count supports this clone. The chain couples TRBV28 to TRBJ1-2; TRBD1 matches at 7 bases. Germline CDR1 MDHEN, CDR2 SYDVKM. CDR3 size: 14 residues. V trimming: 5 bases; J trimming: 5 bases; junction bases outside the gene matches: 8. CDR3: CASSPAGQSYGYTF. CDR3 in DNA: TGTGCCAGCAGTCCTGCGGGACAGAGTTATGGCTACACCTTC.

This chain connects TRBV11-2 to TRBJ2-7; D may be TRBD2 (5 bases). Trimming pared 5 bases from V and 5 bases from J, leaving 19 bases between. This CDR3 has 15 residues. Per germline, CDR1 SGHAT and CDR2 FQNNGV. CDR3 loop: CASSAELGITNEQYF. CDR3 coding DNA: TGTGCCAGCAGCGCTGAACTAGGGATTACCAACGAGCAGTACTTC.

This clone was seen a single time. The chain employs TRBV28 and TRBJ2-7; maybe TRBD1 (7 bases). Germline CDR1 reads MDHEN; CDR2 reads SYDVKM. The CDR3 has 15 amino acids. The V gene lost 3 bases and the J gene lost 5 bases, with 17 bases spanning the gap. The CDR3 protein is CASSFGGGRLDEQYF. DNA for the CDR3: TGTGCCAGCAGTTTTGGAGGGGGCCGACTGGACGAGCAGTACTTC.

This clone was found once. This rearrangement joins TRBV10-1 to TRBJ2-7, with TRBD2 as a possible D gene (6 bases). The CDR3 loop spans 13 amino acids. In germline, CDR1 is WNHNN, CDR2 SYGVQD (reference sequence). V was shortened by 4 bases and J by 0 bases, with 7 bases between the two germline ends. This chain's CDR3 is CASSGGDSYEQYF. CDR3 nucleotide sequence: TGCGCCAGCAGTGGGGGGGACTCCTACGAGCAGTACTTC.

Comment on this clone: Other DNA sequences in the same sample also yield this CDR3. The J gene is TRBJ2-7, the V gene TRBV5-1; D is unresolved. There are 11 residues in the CDR3. V gave up 7 bases and J gave up 6 bases, with 11 bases separating them. Germline V gene lookup returns CDR1 SGHRS and CDR2 YFSETQ. CDR3 protein: CASRAEGEQYF. The CDR3 region has the DNA TGCGCCAGCCGGGCCGAAGGCGAGCAGTACTTC.

V usage is TRBV2 and J usage is TRBJ1-5; no clear D. V was cut by 6 bases and J by 1 base, with 16 bases left in between. From germline, CDR1 is SNHLY and CDR2 FYNNEI. The CDR3 is 16 amino acids. CDR3: CASRGLPSGSNQPQHF. In DNA form, the CDR3 reads TGTGCCAGCAGGGGATTGCCTAGCGGCAGCAATCAGCCCCAGCATTTT.

The chain joins TRBV5-1 to TRBJ2-3, with TRBD2 matching 7 bases. The CDR3 extends over 17 amino acids. Germline CDR1 reads SGHRS; CDR2 reads YFSETQ. Trimming cost V 0 bases and J 2 bases; bases outside gene matches: 9. The CDR3 sequence is CASSLASAGKITDTQYF. CDR3 DNA sequence: TGCGCCAGCAGCTTGGCCTCAGCGGGAAAGATCACAGATACGCAGTATTTT.

The J gene is TRBJ2-5, the V gene TRBV18; possible D gene TRBD2, 6 bases. The CDR3 consists of 13 residues. Trimming took 6 bases from V and 3 from J, leaving 11 bases between them. CDR1 and CDR2 (germline): KGHSH, LQKENI. The CDR3 region is CASSYEREETQYF. The CDR3 DNA reads as TGTGCCAGCTCTTATGAGCGGGAAGAGACCCAGTACTTC.

In DNA form, the CDR3 reads TGTGCCAGCAGCCCGACAGGGATCCCCTACGAGCAGTACTTC. This codes for CASSPTGIPYEQYF. The chain carries TRBV6-5 and TRBJ2-7, with TRBD1 matching over 7 bases. Germline V gives CDR1 MNHEY, CDR2 SVGAGI. The junction had 7 bases not matched to a gene; V was cut back by 6 bases and J by 2 bases. This CDR3 comprises 14 residues.

The rearrangement joins TRBV6-1 to TRBJ1-4; 8 nucleotides align to TRBD1. This CDR3 has 16 amino acids. Germline CDR1 is MNHNS and CDR2 is SASEGT. V lost 3 bases to trimming and J lost 2 bases; unmatched junction nucleotides: 5. CDR3 coding DNA: TGTGCCAGCAGTGACAGGGGGCGCGGCACTAATGAAAAACTGTTTTTT. Translating it yields CASSDRGRGTNEKLFF.

The chain links TRBV30 to TRBJ2-2, with 9 bases lining up with TRBD1. In germline, CDR1 is GTSNPN, CDR2 SVGIG (reference sequence). V trimming: 2 bases; J trimming: 6 bases; junction bases outside the gene matches: 13. The CDR3 runs to 17 residues. CDR3 residues: CAWSRRRGQGRAGELFF. CDR3 nucleotide sequence: TGTGCCTGGAGTCGACGCCGGGGACAGGGAAGGGCCGGGGAGCTGTTTTTT.

The gene calls are TRBV27 and TRBJ1-2; 8 nucleotides line up with TRBD1. Germline V gives CDR1 MNHEY, CDR2 SMNVEV (reference sequence). With V trimmed by 6 bases and J by 2 bases, 5 bases remained unmatched. The length of the CDR3 is 14 residues. The CDR3 here is CASRPGGRNYGYTF. DNA for the CDR3: TGTGCCAGCAGACCAGGGGGCAGGAACTATGGCTACACCTTC.

The CDR3 loop is CAWSLMYQETQYF. In nucleotides, the CDR3 is TGTGCCTGGAGCCTAATGTACCAAGAGACCCAGTACTTC. The gene calls are TRBV30 and TRBJ2-5; D gene uncertain. Trimming left V 3 bases short and J 0 bases short, with 8 bases between. The CDR3 loop spans 13 amino acids. Germline-derived CDR1 and CDR2 are GTSNPN and SVGIG (reference sequence).

This clone was recorded a few times. The CDR3 nucleotides are TGCGCCAGCAGCTCTTCGACAAGGTTGAGCACTGAAGCTTTCTTT. Protein sequence: CASSSSTRLSTEAFF. The chain couples TRBV5-1 to TRBJ1-1; D gene unclear. Trimming removed 3 bases from V and 4 bases from J, with 16 bases in between. This CDR3 contains 15 residues. CDR1 is SGHRS and CDR2 is YFSETQ in the germline V gene.

In regard to this clone: Other DNA sequences within the sample encode an identical CDR3. The rearrangement uses TRBV7-8 and TRBJ1-2; D remains ambiguous. Germline loops: CDR1 SGHVS, CDR2 FQNEAQ. CDR3 length equals 13 residues. V shed 1 base and J shed 3 bases, with 6 bases lying between them. CDR3 coding DNA: TGTGCCAGCAGCTTAGGGCGGGACTATGGCTACACCTTC. It codes for CASSLGRDYGYTF.

The rearrangement uses TRBV2 and TRBJ2-1; TRBD1 aligns across 7 bases. From germline, CDR1 is SNHLY and CDR2 FYNNEI. V gave up 6 bases and J gave up 0 bases; unmatched junction bases: 2. This CDR3 region has 14 residues. Here the CDR3 reads CASRRTGSYNEQFF. CDR3 DNA sequence: TGTGCCAGCAGGCGGACAGGCTCCTACAATGAGCAGTTCTTC.

Points on this clone: Other DNA sequences in the sample encode the same CDR3. The chain is built from TRBV27 and TRBJ2-1, with unresolved D. Germline V gene sequence: CDR1 MNHEY, CDR2 SMNVEV (reference sequence). This CDR3 comprises 13 residues. V lost 6 bases, J lost 0 bases, and 6 bases lay in between. The DNA of the CDR3 is TGTGCCAGCAGACTTAGCTCCTACAATGAGCAGTTCTTC. This sequence encodes CASRLSSYNEQFF.

The chain has TRBV5-1 and TRBJ2-7; 11 nucleotides agree with TRBD1. The CDR3 contains 13 residues. J gave up 4 bases and V 5 bases, and 2 bases lay outside the gene matches. Looked up from germline, CDR1 is SGHRS and CDR2 is YFSETQ. The CDR3 DNA is TGCGCCAGCAGAGGGACAGGGGGATACGAGCAGTACTTC. Encoded protein: CASRGTGGYEQYF. Supplemented by reference TRBV5-1 and TRBJ2-7, the full variable domain reads KAGVTQTPRYLIKTRGQQVTLSCSPISGHRSVSWYQQTPGQGLQFLFEYFSETQRNKGNFPGRFSGRQFSNSRSEMNVSTLELGDSALYLCASRGTGGYEQYFGPGTRLTVT.

The genes are TRBV10-1 and TRBJ1-2; 7 positions match TRBD1. Germline assignment: CDR1 WNHNN and CDR2 SYGVQD (reference sequence). The V and J ends lost 6 bases and 12 bases, in that order; junction bases with no gene match: 13. The CDR3 is made up of 13 amino acids. The CDR3 loop is CASSPPLRGGNTF. CDR3 in DNA: TGCGCCAGCAGCCCCCCTCTACGAGGGGGCAACACCTTC.